This is a list of T cell receptor beta chains from one sample in a study of blood T cell repertoires in COVID-19. Assay: immunoSEQ multiplex PCR; the TCRdb copy retains only in-frame clones and omits some. The table has some 370,000 clones, roughly 80% seen once. Specimen: PBMCs or T cells enriched from blood (not recorded which). The receptors originated from a woman between 45 and 60 years old who had recovered from COVID-19. Each CDR3 is given with its conserved first and last residue. D genes are given only for firm matches. Rows give clone size only sometimes, using once, few, many, or a class for an expanded clone.

v_gene: TRBV7-3; j_gene: TRBJ2-7; abundance: -; d_gene: TRBD2; CDR3nt: TGTGCCAGCAGCTTAGCCGGGGGGGACTACGAGCAGTACTTC; CDR3aa: CASSLAGGDYEQYF
v_gene: TRBV14; j_gene: TRBJ1-6; abundance: -; d_gene: -; CDR3nt: TGTGCCAGCAGCCACAGAACAGGGATAGGGGTCTATAATTCACCCCTCCACTTT; CDR3aa: CASSHRTGIGVYNSPLHF
v_gene: TRBV5-4; j_gene: TRBJ1-1; abundance: -; d_gene: TRBD1; CDR3nt: TGTGCCAGCAGCCAACAGGGGGCGTTCACTGAAGCTTTCTTT; CDR3aa: CASSQQGAFTEAFF
v_gene: TRBV12-3/TRBV12-4; j_gene: TRBJ1-2; abundance: -; d_gene: -; CDR3nt: TGTGCCAGCAGTCCGGACAGTAAGCATGGCTACACCTTC; CDR3aa: CASSPDSKHGYTF
v_gene: TRBV7-8; j_gene: TRBJ1-2; abundance: -; d_gene: -; CDR3nt: TGTGCCAGCAGCCCCAGGCGCGGGGGGGATCGAGGCTATGGCTACACCTTC; CDR3aa: CASSPRRGGDRGYGYTF
v_gene: TRBV6-6; j_gene: TRBJ1-4; abundance: -; d_gene: -; CDR3nt: TGTGCCAGCAGTGTGAACAAGAATGAAAAACTGTTTTTT; CDR3aa: CASSVNKNEKLFF
v_gene: TRBV3-1/TRBV3-2; j_gene: TRBJ2-1; abundance: -; d_gene: -; CDR3nt: TGTGCCAGCAGCTCCGGAGGGGGGGGTGGCTACAATGAGCAGTTCTTC; CDR3aa: CASSSGGGGGYNEQFF
v_gene: TRBV6-1; j_gene: TRBJ1-2; abundance: -; d_gene: -; CDR3nt: TGTGCCAGCAGTGAAAGGTCTGAGGCATATGGCTACACCTTC; CDR3aa: CASSERSEAYGYTF
v_gene: TRBV6-5; j_gene: TRBJ1-1; abundance: -; d_gene: TRBD1; CDR3nt: TGTGCCAGCAGGGGAGGACAGGTGAACACTGAAGCTTTCTTT; CDR3aa: CASRGGQVNTEAFF
v_gene: TRBV23-1; j_gene: TRBJ1-1; abundance: -; d_gene: TRBD1; CDR3nt: TGCGCCAGCAGTCATAACGACAGGGGGCCTGAAGCTTTCTTT; CDR3aa: CASSHNDRGPEAFF
v_gene: TRBV18; j_gene: TRBJ1-5; abundance: -; d_gene: TRBD1; CDR3nt: TGTGCCAGCTCAGCTGACAGGGGTAGCAATCAGCCCCAGCATTTT; CDR3aa: CASSADRGSNQPQHF
v_gene: TRBV6-5; j_gene: TRBJ1-1; abundance: -; d_gene: TRBD1; CDR3nt: TGTGCCAGCAGGGTAGACAGGGGGCGTGAAGCTTTCTTT; CDR3aa: CASRVDRGREAFF
v_gene: TRBV6-2/TRBV6-3; j_gene: TRBJ2-1; abundance: -; d_gene: TRBD2; CDR3nt: TGTGCCAGCAGTTACTCGGTTACTAGCGGGAGAGGTTACAATGAGCAGTTCTTC; CDR3aa: CASSYSVTSGRGYNEQFF
v_gene: TRBV29-1; j_gene: TRBJ1-5; abundance: -; d_gene: -; CDR3nt: TGCAGCGTTGAGGTCCAGGGAGGAGGCAATCAGCCCCAGCATTTT; CDR3aa: CSVEVQGGGNQPQHF
v_gene: TRBV3-1/TRBV3-2; j_gene: TRBJ1-2; abundance: -; d_gene: TRBD1; CDR3nt: TGTGCCAGCAGCGAGGGACAGGGTTTTGGCTACACCTTC; CDR3aa: CASSEGQGFGYTF
v_gene: TRBV5-1; j_gene: TRBJ1-1; abundance: once; d_gene: TRBD1; CDR3nt: TGCGCCAGCAGCTTTTTAACCGGGACAGCCTATGAAGCTTTCTTT; CDR3aa: CASSFLTGTAYEAFF
v_gene: TRBV7-6; j_gene: TRBJ2-7; abundance: -; d_gene: -; CDR3nt: TGTGCCAGCAGCCCACAGGGTCAGGGCGAGCAGTACTTC; CDR3aa: CASSPQGQGEQYF
v_gene: TRBV19; j_gene: TRBJ2-1; abundance: -; d_gene: TRBD1; CDR3nt: TGTGCCAGTAGGGACCCGGGACAGGGGGCAAAGAATGAGCAGTTCTTC; CDR3aa: CASRDPGQGAKNEQFF
v_gene: TRBV11-3; j_gene: TRBJ2-7; abundance: -; d_gene: TRBD2; CDR3nt: TGTGCCAGCAGCTTAGATTTGGCGGGGGGCGGCGAGCAGTACTTC; CDR3aa: CASSLDLAGGGEQYF
v_gene: TRBV7-9; j_gene: TRBJ1-4; abundance: few; d_gene: TRBD1; CDR3nt: TGTGCCAGCAGCTTAGGGGGGACAGGGAATGAAAAACTGTTTTTT; CDR3aa: CASSLGGTGNEKLFF
v_gene: TRBV3-1/TRBV3-2; j_gene: TRBJ2-7; abundance: -; d_gene: -; CDR3nt: TGTGCCAGCAGCCGGAGAAGCAACTACGAGCAGTACTTC; CDR3aa: CASSRRSNYEQYF
v_gene: TRBV7-2; j_gene: TRBJ1-5; abundance: -; d_gene: TRBD1; CDR3nt: TGTGCCAGCAGTTTGGGACAGGGGGCTCAGCCCCAGCATTTT; CDR3aa: CASSLGQGAQPQHF
v_gene: TRBV4-2; j_gene: TRBJ1-1; abundance: -; d_gene: -; CDR3nt: TGTGCCAGCACCTCAACGGGACTGATGAACACTGAAGCTTTCTTT; CDR3aa: CASTSTGLMNTEAFF
v_gene: TRBV3-1/TRBV3-2; j_gene: TRBJ2-7; abundance: -; d_gene: TRBD2; CDR3nt: TGTGCCAGCAGCCAAGTCCCTAGCGGGAGGTCCACCTCCTACGAGCAGTACTTC; CDR3aa: CASSQVPSGRSTSYEQYF
v_gene: TRBV5-1; j_gene: TRBJ2-7; abundance: few; d_gene: -; CDR3nt: TGCGCCAGCAGCTTGGACAGGTATGCCGGCGAGCAGTACTTC; CDR3aa: CASSLDRYAGEQYF
v_gene: TRBV30; j_gene: TRBJ1-1; abundance: -; d_gene: -; CDR3nt: TGTGCCTGGACGCGGGACGCCTCTTTCAGTGAAGCTTTCTTT; CDR3aa: CAWTRDASFSEAFF
v_gene: TRBV10-3; j_gene: TRBJ1-2; abundance: once; d_gene: -; CDR3nt: TGTGCCATCAGTACAGATACCTATGGCTACACCTTC; CDR3aa: CAISTDTYGYTF
v_gene: TRBV4-2; j_gene: TRBJ2-3; abundance: -; d_gene: -; CDR3nt: TGTGCCAGCAGCCGGGACTTTAGCACAGATACGCAGTATTTT; CDR3aa: CASSRDFSTDTQYF
v_gene: TRBV11-3; j_gene: TRBJ2-7; abundance: -; d_gene: TRBD1; CDR3nt: TGTGCCAGCAGCTTAGATGCAGGGGGCGAGCAGTACTTC; CDR3aa: CASSLDAGGEQYF
v_gene: TRBV6-5; j_gene: TRBJ1-1; abundance: -; d_gene: TRBD1; CDR3nt: TGTGCCAGCAACCGTAAGACAGGGGGCACTGAAGCTTTCTTT; CDR3aa: CASNRKTGGTEAFF
v_gene: TRBV27; j_gene: TRBJ2-1; abundance: -; d_gene: TRBD2; CDR3nt: TGTGCCAGTACTAGCGGGTTATACTCCTACAATGAGCAGTTCTTC; CDR3aa: CASTSGLYSYNEQFF
v_gene: TRBV19; j_gene: TRBJ1-2; abundance: -; d_gene: TRBD1; CDR3nt: TGTGCCAGTGGCGGACAGGGTTATGGCTACACCTTC; CDR3aa: CASGGQGYGYTF
v_gene: TRBV3-1/TRBV3-2; j_gene: TRBJ1-2; abundance: -; d_gene: TRBD1; CDR3nt: TGTGCCAGCAGCCCCGCGCACAGGGGACCTAACTATGGCTACACCTTC; CDR3aa: CASSPAHRGPNYGYTF
v_gene: TRBV5-1; j_gene: TRBJ2-1; abundance: -; d_gene: TRBD2; CDR3nt: TGCGCCAGCAGCTTGGTAAGCGGGAGGAACAATGAGCAGTTCTTC; CDR3aa: CASSLVSGRNNEQFF
v_gene: TRBV12-5; j_gene: TRBJ2-1; abundance: once; d_gene: -; CDR3nt: TGTGCTAGTGGGTTCGACAGTTACAATGAGCAGTTCTTC; CDR3aa: CASGFDSYNEQFF
v_gene: TRBV7-8; j_gene: TRBJ1-2; abundance: -; d_gene: TRBD1; CDR3nt: TGTGCCAGCAGCTTAGCGGGGGACAGTCCCTCCTATGGCTACACCTTC; CDR3aa: CASSLAGDSPSYGYTF
v_gene: TRBV11-3; j_gene: TRBJ1-1; abundance: -; d_gene: -; CDR3nt: TGTGCCAGCAGCAGGGGAATGAACACTGAAGCTTTCTTT; CDR3aa: CASSRGMNTEAFF
v_gene: TRBV3-1/TRBV3-2; j_gene: TRBJ1-5; abundance: -; d_gene: -; CDR3nt: TGTGCCAGCAGCCACAGGGGTAGGAATCAGCCCCAGCATTTT; CDR3aa: CASSHRGRNQPQHF
v_gene: TRBV7-9; j_gene: TRBJ1-6; abundance: -; d_gene: -; CDR3nt: TGTGCCAGCTCAGTAGACAGCAATTCACCCCTCCACTTT; CDR3aa: CASSVDSNSPLHF
v_gene: TRBV18; j_gene: TRBJ1-2; abundance: -; d_gene: TRBD1; CDR3nt: TGTGCCAGCTCACCACCGACAGGGTATGGCTACACCTTC; CDR3aa: CASSPPTGYGYTF
v_gene: TRBV30; j_gene: TRBJ1-5; abundance: few; d_gene: TRBD1; CDR3nt: TGTGCCTGGAGTAAAGGACAGGGTATCCAGCCCCAGCATTTT; CDR3aa: CAWSKGQGIQPQHF
v_gene: TRBV5-4; j_gene: TRBJ2-7; abundance: -; d_gene: TRBD2; CDR3nt: TGTGCCAGCAGTCCAACTAGCGAGCGATACGAGCAGTACTTC; CDR3aa: CASSPTSERYEQYF
v_gene: TRBV11-3; j_gene: TRBJ1-1; abundance: -; d_gene: -; CDR3nt: TGTGCCAGCAGCTTAGGCGGAATGGAGTGGACAGCCGTAGAAGCTTTCTTT; CDR3aa: CASSLGGMEWTAVEAFF
v_gene: TRBV6-5; j_gene: TRBJ1-1; abundance: -; d_gene: -; CDR3nt: TGTGCCAGCAGTCAGATGACAGTAAACACTGAAGCTTTCTTT; CDR3aa: CASSQMTVNTEAFF
v_gene: TRBV18; j_gene: TRBJ2-2; abundance: -; d_gene: TRBD2; CDR3nt: TGTGCCAGCTCACCTCTAGCGGTTAACACCGGGGAGCTGTTTTTT; CDR3aa: CASSPLAVNTGELFF